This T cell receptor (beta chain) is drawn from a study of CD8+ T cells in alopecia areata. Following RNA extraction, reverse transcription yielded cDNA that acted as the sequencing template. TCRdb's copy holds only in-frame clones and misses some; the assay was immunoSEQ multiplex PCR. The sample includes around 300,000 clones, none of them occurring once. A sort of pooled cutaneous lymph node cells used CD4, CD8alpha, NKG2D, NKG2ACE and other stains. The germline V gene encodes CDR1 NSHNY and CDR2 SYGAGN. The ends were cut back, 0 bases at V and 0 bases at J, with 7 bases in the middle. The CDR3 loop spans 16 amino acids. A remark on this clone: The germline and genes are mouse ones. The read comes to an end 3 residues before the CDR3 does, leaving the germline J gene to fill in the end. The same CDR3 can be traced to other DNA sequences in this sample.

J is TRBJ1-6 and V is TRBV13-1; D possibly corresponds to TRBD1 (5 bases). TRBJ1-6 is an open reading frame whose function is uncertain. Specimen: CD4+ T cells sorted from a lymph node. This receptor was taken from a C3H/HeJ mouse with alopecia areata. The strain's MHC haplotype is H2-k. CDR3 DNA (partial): TGTGCCAGCAGTGATGCGAGGGGTTCCTATAATTCGCCC. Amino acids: CASSDARGSYNSP. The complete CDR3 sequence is CASSDARGSYNSPLYF.